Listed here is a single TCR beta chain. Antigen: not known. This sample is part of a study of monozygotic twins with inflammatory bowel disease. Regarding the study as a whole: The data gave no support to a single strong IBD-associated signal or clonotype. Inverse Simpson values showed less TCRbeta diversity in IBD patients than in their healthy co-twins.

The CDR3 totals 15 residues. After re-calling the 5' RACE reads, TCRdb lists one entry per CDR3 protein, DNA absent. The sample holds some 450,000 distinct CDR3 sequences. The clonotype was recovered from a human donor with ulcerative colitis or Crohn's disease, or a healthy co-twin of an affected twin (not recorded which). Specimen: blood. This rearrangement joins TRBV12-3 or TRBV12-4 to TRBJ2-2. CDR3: CASSGLGSNTGELFF.